The TCR beta chain described here comes from a study of shared clonotypes between healthy human individuals. Germline-derived CDR1 and CDR2 are SGHAT and FQNNGV. V lost 1 base and J 10 bases, leaving 11 bases between the germline ends. CDR3 length: 13 residues. Measured with immunoSEQ multiplex PCR; TCRdb has only the in-frame clones, and not every one. The table shows roughly 640,000 clones, with more than 95% occurring only once. As concerns this clone: What it recognizes is unknown.

The study, taken as a whole, reports: Rarefaction analysis demonstrated incomplete sorted-subset sequencing notwithstanding large depth.

V is TRBV11-2 and J is TRBJ2-1; perhaps TRBD2 as D (6 bases). Sequencing was done on a sample of naive CD4+ T cells sorted from blood. Subset indicated: CD45RA+ positively selected. This receptor was taken from a woman aged 30 to 39 in good health. The CDR3 region has the DNA TGTGCCAGCAGCTTAGCCGGGGAGGACGAGCAGTTCTTC. Its protein is CASSLAGEDEQFF.